This passage covers 10 T cell receptor beta chains from one sample sequenced in a study of shared clonotypes between healthy human individuals. The naive CD8 fraction comprised CD45RO-negative cells positively selected for CCR7 and excluded terminally differentiated effector memory CD45RA+ cells. Produced via immunoSEQ multiplex PCR; TCRdb's table is partial and in-frame only. The table lists hundreds of thousands of clones, over 95% of them singletons. The sequenced material came from naive CD8+ T cells sorted from blood. The receptors shown here come from a woman in her 30s in good health.

J is TRBJ1-1 and V is TRBV7-9; D is possibly TRBD1 (5 bases). The CDR3 extends over 14 amino acids. Germline V gene sequence: CDR1 SEHNR, CDR2 FQNEAQ (reference sequence). The V and J ends lost 2 bases and 3 bases respectively, with 10 bases between them. This CDR3 reads CASSLPGRDTEAFF. The CDR3 DNA follows: TGTGCCAGCAGCTTACCGGGACGGGACACTGAAGCTTTCTTT.

This clone showed up just once. V gene TRBV30 combines with J gene TRBJ2-7, with unresolved D. This CDR3 has 12 residues. The V end lost 4 bases, the J end lost 3 bases, and 10 bases lay between the germline ends. Germline V gene sequence: CDR1 GTSNPN, CDR2 SVGIG (reference sequence). Written as DNA, the CDR3 is TGTGCCTGGATTGACGGGTTCTACGAGCAGTACTTC. Its protein is CAWIDGFYEQYF.

The chain has TRBV10-3 and TRBJ1-2; perhaps TRBD1 as D (5 bases). The CDR3 loop spans 14 amino acids. V lost 8 bases and J lost 1, with 14 bases in between. CDR1 and CDR2 from the germline V gene are ENHRY and SYGVKD. In DNA form, the CDR3 reads TGTGCCATCGCCGGGACGGACTTTAACTATGGCTACACCTTC. Translation: CAIAGTDFNYGYTF.

The rearrangement uses TRBV5-1 and TRBJ2-2; no reliable D call. V was shortened by 3 bases and J by 8 bases, with 8 bases between the two germline ends. The CDR3 is made up of 12 amino acids. Germline V gene sequence: CDR1 SGHRS, CDR2 YFSETQ. DNA for the CDR3: TGCGCCAGCAGCTCATCCCCGGGGGAGCTGTTTTTT. The encoded protein is CASSSSPGELFF.

This CDR3 is CASSQGLAGGLEQFF. The CDR3 coding sequence is TGCGCCAGCAGCCAGGGACTAGCGGGAGGTCTAGAGCAGTTCTTC. V gene TRBV5-1 combines with J gene TRBJ2-1, with TRBD2 matching 15 bases. CDR1 and CDR2 (germline): SGHRS, YFSETQ. With V trimmed by 4 bases and J by 10 bases, 6 bases remained unmatched. The CDR3 is made up of 15 amino acids.

In nucleotides, the CDR3 is TGTGCCAGCAGTTCACAGGGGAGGCAGTACTTC. Translating it yields CASSSQGRQYF. The chain is built from TRBV27 and TRBJ2-7; the match to TRBD1 covers 7 bases. V trimming: 4 bases; J trimming: 9 bases; junction bases outside the gene matches: 3. CDR1 and CDR2 (germline): MNHEY, SMNVEV (reference sequence). CDR3 size: 11 residues.

The CDR3 bases are TGTGCCAGCAGCCTTGAGGGGGGGAACACTGAAGCTTTCTTT. It codes for CASSLEGGNTEAFF. This chain joins TRBV13 and TRBJ1-1; possible D gene TRBD1, 6 bases. Trimming pared 5 bases from V and 1 base from J, leaving 11 bases between. Germline V gene sequence: CDR1 PRHDT, CDR2 FYEKMQ (reference sequence). The length of the CDR3 is 14 residues.

The chain recombines TRBV7-6 with TRBJ2-2; perhaps TRBD1 as D (5 bases). Germline lookup yields CDR1 SGHVS and CDR2 FNYEAQ. The length of the CDR3 is 15 residues. V lost 5 bases and J 0 bases, leaving 10 bases between the germline ends. The CDR3 loop is CASSGDSANTGELFF. CDR3 DNA sequence: TGTGCCAGCAGCGGAGACAGTGCGAACACCGGGGAGCTGTTTTTT.

This chain uses TRBV28 with TRBJ2-5; 7 bases match TRBD2. Gene TRBJ2-7 matches the end of the DNA better, so the J call may be wrong. Germline V gene lookup returns CDR1 MDHEN and CDR2 SYDVKM. The length of the CDR3 is 13 residues. The CDR3: CASKSGGSYEQYF. CDR3 in DNA: TGTGCCAGCAAGTCGGGGGGTTCCTACGAGCAGTACTTC.

This clone was seen only once. V and J are TRBV4-1 and TRBJ2-7; 9 nucleotides align to TRBD2. The V gene's germline CDR1 is MGHRA and CDR2 YSYEKL. Trimming at V came to 2 bases and at J to 2 bases, leaving 13 bases not matched to a gene. This CDR3 is 18 amino acids long. As DNA, the CDR3 is TGCGCCAGCAGCCAAAGTGCCAATTTAGCGGGAGCCCCCTACGAGCAGTACTTC. Residues: CASSQSANLAGAPYEQYF.